One T cell receptor beta chain is described in this entry. The antigen is not known. These data originate in a study of T cells in localized non-small cell lung cancer. Study-level points and caveats: Only one tumor region went through sequencing, so heterogeneity may still be there.

The junction had 6 bases not matched to a gene; V was cut back by 10 bases and J by 2 bases. The CDR3 covers 14 residues. CDR1 is MNHNS and CDR2 is SASEGT in the germline V gene. Generated by immunoSEQ multiplex PCR, the TCRdb table keeps only in-frame clones and is missing some. The sample records over 30,000 clones, about 80% being singletons. Sequenced material: peripheral blood, taken before any cancer treatment. The V call is TRBV6-1, the J call TRBJ2-7; 12 bases agree with TRBD2. This clonotype originated in a male donor older than 55 with stage II squamous cell lung carcinoma. The CDR3 reads CATSSSGRAYEQYF. As DNA, the CDR3 is TGTGCCACTTCCTCTAGCGGGAGGGCCTACGAGCAGTACTTC.